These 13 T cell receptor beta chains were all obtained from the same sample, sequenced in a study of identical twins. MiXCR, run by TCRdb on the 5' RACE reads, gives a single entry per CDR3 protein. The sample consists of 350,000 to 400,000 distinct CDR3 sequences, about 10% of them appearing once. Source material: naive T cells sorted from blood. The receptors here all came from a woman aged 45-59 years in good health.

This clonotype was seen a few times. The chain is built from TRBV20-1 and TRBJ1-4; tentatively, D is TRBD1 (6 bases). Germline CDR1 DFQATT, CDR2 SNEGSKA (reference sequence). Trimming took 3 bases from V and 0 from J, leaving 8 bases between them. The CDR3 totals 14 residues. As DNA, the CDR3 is TGCAGTGCTAGGGACAGAACAACTAATGAAAAACTGTTTTTT. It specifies CSARDRTTNEKLFF.

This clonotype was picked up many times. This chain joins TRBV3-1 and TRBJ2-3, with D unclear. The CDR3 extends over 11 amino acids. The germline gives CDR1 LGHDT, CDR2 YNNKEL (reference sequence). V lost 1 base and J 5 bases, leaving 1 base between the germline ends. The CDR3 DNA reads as TGTGCCAGCAGCCAAGTAGATACGCAGTATTTT. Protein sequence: CASSQVDTQYF.

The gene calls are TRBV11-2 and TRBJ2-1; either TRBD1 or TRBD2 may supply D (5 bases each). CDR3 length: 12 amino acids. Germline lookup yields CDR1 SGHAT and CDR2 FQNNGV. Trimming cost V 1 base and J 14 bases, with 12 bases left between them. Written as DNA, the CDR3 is TGTGCCAGCAGCTTAGCGGGGCCAGAGGAGTTCTTC. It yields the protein CASSLAGPEEFF.

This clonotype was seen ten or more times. The CDR3 is CASSLSGFLGQFF. For the CDR3, the DNA is TGTGCCAGCAGCCTCTCCGGGTTTTTGGGGCAGTTCTTC. The chain couples TRBV12-3 or TRBV12-4 to TRBJ2-1, with D hard to call. V gave up 6 bases and J gave up 12 bases, with 18 bases separating them. The CDR3 spans 13 residues.

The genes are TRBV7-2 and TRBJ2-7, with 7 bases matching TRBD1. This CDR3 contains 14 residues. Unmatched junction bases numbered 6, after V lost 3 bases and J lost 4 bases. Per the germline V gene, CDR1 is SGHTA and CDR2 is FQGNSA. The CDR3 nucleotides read TGTGCCAGCAGCTTCCCGGGACAGTTATACGAGCAGTACTTC. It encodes CASSFPGQLYEQYF.

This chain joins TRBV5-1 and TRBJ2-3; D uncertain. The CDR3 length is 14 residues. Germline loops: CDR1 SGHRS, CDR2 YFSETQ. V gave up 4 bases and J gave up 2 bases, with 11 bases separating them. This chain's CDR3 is CASSHRLTTDTQYF. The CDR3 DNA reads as TGCGCCAGCAGCCACCGCCTTACCACAGATACGCAGTATTTT.

CDR3 protein: CSARDYLGDTDTQYF. CDR3 coding DNA: TGCAGTGCTAGAGATTATTTGGGGGACACAGATACGCAGTATTTT. V is TRBV20-1 and J is TRBJ2-3; D assignment may be TRBD1 or TRBD2 (5 bases each). Germline values: CDR1 DFQATT, CDR2 SNEGSKA (reference sequence). Trimming left V 0 bases short and J 2 bases short, with 12 bases between. This CDR3 is 15 amino acids long.

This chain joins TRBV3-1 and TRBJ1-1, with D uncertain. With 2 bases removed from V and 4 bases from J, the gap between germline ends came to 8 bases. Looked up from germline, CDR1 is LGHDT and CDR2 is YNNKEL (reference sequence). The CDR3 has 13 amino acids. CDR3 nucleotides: TGTGCCAGCAGCCAATCCGGGCCCACTGAAGCTTTCTTT. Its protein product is CASSQSGPTEAFF. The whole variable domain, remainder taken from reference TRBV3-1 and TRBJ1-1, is DTAVSQTPKYLVTQMGNDKSIKCEQNLGHDTMYWYKQDSKKFLKIMFSYNNKELIINETVPNRFSPKSPDKAHLNLHINSLELGDSAVYFCASSQSGPTEAFFGQGTRLTVV.

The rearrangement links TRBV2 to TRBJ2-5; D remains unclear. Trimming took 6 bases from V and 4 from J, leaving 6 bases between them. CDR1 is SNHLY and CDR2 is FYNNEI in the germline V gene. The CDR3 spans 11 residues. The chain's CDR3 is CASRIVETQYF. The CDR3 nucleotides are TGTGCCAGCAGGATAGTAGAGACCCAGTACTTC. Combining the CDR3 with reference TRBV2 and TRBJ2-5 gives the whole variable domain EPEVTQTPSHQVTQMGQEVILRCVPISNHLYFYWYRQILGQKVEFLVSFYNNEISEKSEIFDDQFSVERPDGSNFTLKIRSTKLEDSAMYFCASRIVETQYFGPGTRLLVL.

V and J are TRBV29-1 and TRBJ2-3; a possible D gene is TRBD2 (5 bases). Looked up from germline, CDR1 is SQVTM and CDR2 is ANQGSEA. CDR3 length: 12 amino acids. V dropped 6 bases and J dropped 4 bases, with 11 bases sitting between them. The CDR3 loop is CSVREGADTQYF. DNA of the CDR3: TGCAGCGTCCGCGAGGGCGCAGATACGCAGTATTTT.

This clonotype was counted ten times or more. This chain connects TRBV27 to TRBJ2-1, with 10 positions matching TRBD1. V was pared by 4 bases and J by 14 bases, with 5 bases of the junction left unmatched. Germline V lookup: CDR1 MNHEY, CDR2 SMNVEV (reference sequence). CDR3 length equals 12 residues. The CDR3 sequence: CASSSLTGGKFF. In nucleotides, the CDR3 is TGTGCCAGCAGTTCCCTGACAGGGGGCAAGTTCTTC.

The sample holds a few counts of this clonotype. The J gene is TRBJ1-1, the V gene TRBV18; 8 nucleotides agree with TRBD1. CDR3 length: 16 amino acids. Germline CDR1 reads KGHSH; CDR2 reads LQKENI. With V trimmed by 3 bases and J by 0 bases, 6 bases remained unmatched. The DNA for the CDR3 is TGTGCCAGCTCACCGGGCAGGGGGCAGGTGAACACTGAAGCTTTCTTT. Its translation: CASSPGRGQVNTEAFF.

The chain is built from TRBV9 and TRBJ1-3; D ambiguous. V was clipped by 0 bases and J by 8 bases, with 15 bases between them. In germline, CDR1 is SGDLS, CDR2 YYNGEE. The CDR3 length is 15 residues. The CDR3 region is CASSVGAGPADTIYF. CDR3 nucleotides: TGTGCCAGCAGCGTAGGTGCAGGCCCGGCGGACACCATATATTTT.